This is a list of T cell receptor beta chains from one sample in a study of CD8 T cells in Susac syndrome. TCRdb redid the calling of the immunoSEQ multiplex PCR reads with MiXCR, one entry per CDR3 protein. Of about 190,000 distinct CDR3 sequences in the sample, around 95% were seen once. Specimen: CD4+ T cells from PBMCs. Receptors were obtained from a human donor with Susac syndrome. Both conserved end residues are part of each CDR3. A D gene is named only where the DNA matches it firmly. Expanded clones are given a class, and other clones once, few, many or no size at all.

d_gene	v_gene	j_gene	len	abundance	CDR3aa	CDR3nt
-	TRBV12-3/TRBV12-4	TRBJ2-7	13	-	CASSLGGTAGEYF	TGTGCCAGCAGTCTCGGTGGGACTGCTGGGGAGTACTTC
-	TRBV11-2	TRBJ2-2	15	-	CASSLGGDRTGELFF	TGTGCCAGCAGCTTAGGCGGGGACCGCACCGGGGAGCTGTTTTTT
-	TRBV18	TRBJ1-6	16	-	CASSPLRESYNSPLHF	TGTGCCAGCTCACCACTGAGGGAGTCCTATAATTCACCCCTCCACTTT
-	TRBV7-2	TRBJ2-5	14	-	CASSRGLSGETQYF	TGTGCCAGCAGCCGGGGACTGTCTGGAGAGACCCAGTACTTC
TRBD1	TRBV7-3	TRBJ2-5	14	-	CASSQGQNQETQYF	TGTGCCAGCAGCCAGGGACAGAACCAAGAGACCCAGTACTTC
-	TRBV28	TRBJ1-1	14	-	CASSQPQTGTKAFF	TGTGCCAGCAGTCAGCCTCAGACAGGAACCAAAGCTTTCTTT
-	TRBV29-1	TRBJ1-2	15	-	CSVGGGTLSVYGYTF	TGCAGCGTTGGTGGCGGGACACTTTCCGTTTATGGCTACACCTTC
-	TRBV9	TRBJ1-2	14	-	CASSVAQQGYGYTF	TGTGCCAGCAGCGTGGCTCAGCAGGGCTATGGCTACACCTTC
-	TRBV29-1	TRBJ1-6	13	-	CSVGRDANSPLHF	TGCAGCGTAGGCCGGGACGCTAATTCACCCCTCCACTTT
-	TRBV4-3	TRBJ1-2	12	-	CASSAPMSGYTF	TGCGCCAGCAGCGCACCGATGAGTGGCTACACCTTC
TRBD2	TRBV6-2/TRBV6-3	TRBJ2-1	15	once	CASSYPRTSGNEQFF	TGTGCCAGCAGTTACCCACGGACTAGCGGGAATGAGCAGTTCTTC
-	TRBV19	TRBJ1-5	16	-	CASREWQLGSNQPQHF	TGTGCCAGTAGGGAGTGGCAGTTGGGCAGCAATCAGCCCCAGCATTTT
TRBD2	TRBV9	TRBJ2-1	18	-	CASSVDLAGGPSDNEQFF	TGTGCCAGCAGCGTAGACCTAGCGGGGGGGCCGAGCGACAATGAGCAGTTCTTC
-	TRBV4-1	TRBJ1-3	16	-	CASSQGSGYSGNTIYF	TGCGCCAGCAGCCAAGGCAGTGGTTACTCTGGAAACACCATATATTTT
-	TRBV7-2	TRBJ1-4	13	-	CASARDNNEKLFF	TGTGCCAGCGCACGGGACAATAATGAAAAACTGTTTTTT
-	TRBV12-3/TRBV12-4	TRBJ2-7	18	-	CASSSLSVDKGPSYEQYF	TGTGCCAGCAGTTCTTTATCAGTGGACAAGGGGCCCTCCTACGAGCAGTACTTC
TRBD2	TRBV6-1	TRBJ2-2	13	-	CASSDGLAGELFF	TGTGCCAGCAGTGACGGACTAGCCGGGGAGCTGTTTTTT
-	TRBV9	TRBJ2-5	15	-	CASSVARAPQETQYF	TGTGCCAGCAGCGTAGCTCGGGCTCCCCAAGAGACCCAGTACTTC
-	TRBV20-1	TRBJ2-1	14	-	CSALTVRSRNEQFF	TGCAGTGCTCTGACTGTCAGGTCGAGGAATGAGCAGTTCTTC
-	TRBV7-9	TRBJ2-7	16	-	CASSFPRDTRTYEQYF	TGTGCCAGCAGCTTTCCCCGGGACACCCGAACCTACGAGCAGTACTTC
-	TRBV18	TRBJ2-1	18	-	CASSPIPSGQSSYNEQFF	TGTGCCAGCTCACCGATTCCATCCGGACAGAGCTCCTACAATGAGCAGTTCTTC
TRBD2	TRBV29-1	TRBJ2-5	15	-	CSVEDPGGFEETQYF	TGCAGCGTTGAAGATCCGGGGGGATTCGAAGAGACCCAGTACTTC